This T cell receptor beta chain was found in a study of cytomegalovirus exposure and HLA in healthy donors. Across the study: From HLA-typed donors, an early data release held about 85 million unique TCRs. Most genotyped donors, over 70% of 350 to 500, had Caucasian-associated genetic ancestry. Study-level points and caveats: At a 0.05 false discovery rate, a later analysis found about 17,000 TCR beta sequences to be associated with HLA alleles. Associated with cytomegalovirus, according to the listing, were around 160 TCR beta chains.

A note on this clone: What it binds is not known.

Germline V CDR1 and CDR2: SEHNR, FQNEAQ (reference sequence). The length of the CDR3 is 19 residues. The V end lost 6 bases, the J end lost 0 bases, and 24 bases lay between the germline ends. PCR primers comprised 60 Vbeta and 13 Jbeta primers. Sequencing used immunoSEQ multiplex PCR; TCRdb keeps in-frame clones, though not all of them. The sample includes around 110,000 clones, about four fifths seen only once; the top ten take 2.5% to 3%. Sequenced input: PBMCs. V is TRBV7-9 and J is TRBJ1-3, with D possibly TRBD1 on 5 matching bases. The clonotype was recovered from a woman aged 18-29 years in good health and CMV-seropositive. The CDR3 nucleotides read TGTGCCAGCAGATCACGGGGACTAGGACGGAATAACTCTGGAAACACCATATATTTT. Protein product: CASRSRGLGRNNSGNTIYF.